This T cell receptor beta chain was sequenced in a study of radiation and T cells in renal cell carcinoma. The study, taken as a whole, reports: Irradiated tumors held more dominant CDR3 motifs than control tumors. Compared with controls, irradiated tumors showed greater TCR clonality.

Details on this clone: What it binds is unknown.

Data came from immunoSEQ multiplex PCR; TCRdb stores just in-frame clones and leaves some out. Seen here are 8,000 to 10,000 clones, approximately 60% observed once, and the top ten hold roughly 14%. As for treatment: treatment-naive control, cytoreductive nephrectomy. The CDR3 has 15 amino acids. Germline V lookup: CDR1 SGHVS, CDR2 FNYEAQ. V lost 2 bases and J lost 2; bases outside the gene matches: 5. The source was tumor tissue, collected from a patient whose treatment was nephrectomy without radiotherapy. The chain recombines TRBV7-6 with TRBJ2-7, with TRBD1 identical over 8 bases. This sequence originates from a man aged 55 to 70 with renal cell carcinoma. The CDR3 coding sequence is TGTGCCAGCAGCTTAAGGGACAGGAGTACCTACGAGCAGTACTTC. Protein: CASSLRDRSTYEQYF.